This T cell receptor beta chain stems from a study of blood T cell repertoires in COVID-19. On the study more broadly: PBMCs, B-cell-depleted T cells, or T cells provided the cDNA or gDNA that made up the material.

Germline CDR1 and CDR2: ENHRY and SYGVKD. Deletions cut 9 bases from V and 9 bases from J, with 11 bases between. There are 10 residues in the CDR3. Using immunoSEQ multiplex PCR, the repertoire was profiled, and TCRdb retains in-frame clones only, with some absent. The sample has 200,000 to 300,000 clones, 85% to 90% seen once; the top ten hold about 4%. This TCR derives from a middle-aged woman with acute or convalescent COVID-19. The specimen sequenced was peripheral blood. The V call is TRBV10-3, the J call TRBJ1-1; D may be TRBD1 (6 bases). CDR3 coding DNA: TGTGCCATACCGGGACACAAAGCTTTCTTT. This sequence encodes CAIPGHKAFF.